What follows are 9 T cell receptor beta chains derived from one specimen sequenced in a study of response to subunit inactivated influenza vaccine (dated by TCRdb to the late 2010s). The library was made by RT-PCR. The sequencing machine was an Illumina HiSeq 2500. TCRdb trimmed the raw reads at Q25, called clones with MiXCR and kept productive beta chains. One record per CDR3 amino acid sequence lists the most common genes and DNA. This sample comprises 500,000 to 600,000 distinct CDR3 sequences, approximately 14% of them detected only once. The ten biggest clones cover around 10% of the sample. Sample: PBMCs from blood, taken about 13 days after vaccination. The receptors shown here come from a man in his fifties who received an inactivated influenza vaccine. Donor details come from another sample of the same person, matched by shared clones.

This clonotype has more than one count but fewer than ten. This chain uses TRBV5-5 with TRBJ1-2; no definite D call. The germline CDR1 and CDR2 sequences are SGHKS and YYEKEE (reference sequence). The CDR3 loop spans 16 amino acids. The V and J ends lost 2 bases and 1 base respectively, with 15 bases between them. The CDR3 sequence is CASSFDVTALNYGYTF. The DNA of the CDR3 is TGTGCCAGCAGCTTCGATGTGACCGCTCTTAACTATGGCTACACCTTC.

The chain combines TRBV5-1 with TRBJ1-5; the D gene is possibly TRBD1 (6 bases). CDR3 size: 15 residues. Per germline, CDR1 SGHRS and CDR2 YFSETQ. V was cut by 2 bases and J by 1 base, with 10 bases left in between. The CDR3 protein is CASSLSGASNQPQHF. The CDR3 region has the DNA TGCGCCAGCAGCTTATCAGGGGCAAGCAATCAGCCCCAGCATTTT.

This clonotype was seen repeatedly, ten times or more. CDR3 protein: CASSFASLGWGRGTDTQYF. For the CDR3, the DNA is TGTGCCAGCAGCTTCGCCTCCCTTGGATGGGGCAGGGGGACAGATACGCAGTATTTT. V usage is TRBV7-2 and J usage is TRBJ2-3; TRBD1 matches at 7 bases. V dropped 3 bases and J dropped 3; count of bases not matched to a gene: 18. This CDR3 spans 19 amino acids. Germline CDR1 and CDR2: SGHTA and FQGNSA.

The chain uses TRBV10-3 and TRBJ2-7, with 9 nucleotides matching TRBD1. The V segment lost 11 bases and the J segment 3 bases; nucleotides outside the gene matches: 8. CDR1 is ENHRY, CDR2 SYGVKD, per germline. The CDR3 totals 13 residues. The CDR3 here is CALGDRANYEQYF. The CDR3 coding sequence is TGTGCCCTAGGGGACAGGGCGAACTACGAGCAGTACTTC.

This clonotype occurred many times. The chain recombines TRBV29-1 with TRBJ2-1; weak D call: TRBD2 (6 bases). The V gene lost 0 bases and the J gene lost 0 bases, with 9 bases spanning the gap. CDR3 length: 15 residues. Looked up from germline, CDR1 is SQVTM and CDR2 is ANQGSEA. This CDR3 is CSVEDPGSSYNEQFF. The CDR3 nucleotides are TGCAGCGTTGAAGATCCCGGGAGCTCCTACAATGAGCAGTTCTTC.

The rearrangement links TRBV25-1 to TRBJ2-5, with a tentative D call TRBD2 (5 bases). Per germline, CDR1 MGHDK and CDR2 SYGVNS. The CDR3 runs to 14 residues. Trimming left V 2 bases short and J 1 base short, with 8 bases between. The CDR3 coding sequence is TGTGCCAGCAGTGAAGTTCGGGGCCAAGAGACCCAGTACTTC. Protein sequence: CASSEVRGQETQYF.

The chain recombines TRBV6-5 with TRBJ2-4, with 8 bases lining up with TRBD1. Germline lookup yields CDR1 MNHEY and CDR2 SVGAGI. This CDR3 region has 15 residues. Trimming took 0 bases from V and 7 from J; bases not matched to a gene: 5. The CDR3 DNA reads TGTGCCAGCAGTTACTCGACAGGGGACTCGAACATTCAGTACTTC. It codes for CASSYSTGDSNIQYF.

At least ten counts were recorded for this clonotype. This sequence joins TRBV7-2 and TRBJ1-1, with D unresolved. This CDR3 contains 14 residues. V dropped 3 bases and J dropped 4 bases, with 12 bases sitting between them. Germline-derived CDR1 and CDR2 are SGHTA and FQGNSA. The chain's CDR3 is CASSLPLLGTEAFF. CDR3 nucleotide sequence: TGTGCCAGCAGCTTGCCCCTATTGGGCACTGAAGCTTTCTTT.

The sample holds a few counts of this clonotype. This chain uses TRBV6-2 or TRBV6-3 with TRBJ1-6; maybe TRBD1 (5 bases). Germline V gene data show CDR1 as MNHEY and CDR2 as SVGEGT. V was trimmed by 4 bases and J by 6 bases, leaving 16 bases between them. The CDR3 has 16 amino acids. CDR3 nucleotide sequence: TGTGCCAGCAGTTGGGGACCCACGGGGTTTAATTCACCCCTCCACTTT. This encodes CASSWGPTGFNSPLHF.